The rows below give T cell receptor beta chains drawn from one sample of a study of cytomegalovirus exposure and HLA in healthy donors. TCRdb keeps only in-frame clones here, not all; method: immunoSEQ multiplex PCR. Of roughly 160,000 clones listed, 80% were seen once; the top ten hold around 5%. Sequenced input: PBMCs. The receptors stem from a young man in good health and CMV-seronegative. CDR3s include the opening cysteine and the closing phenylalanine or tryptophan. D genes are given only for firm matches. The size field is filled for only some rows; it gives once, few, many or a size class.

>-|TRBJ1-2|TRBD1|TRBV7-9
CASSSRGQDGYTF
TGTGCCAGCAGCTCGAGGGGGCAGGATGGCTACACCTTC
>-|TRBJ2-2|TRBD1|TRBV5-4
CASSPQGRLPNTGELFF
TGTGCCAGCAGCCCACAGGGGCGCCTACCGAACACCGGGGAGCTGTTTTTT
>once|TRBJ2-7|TRBD2|TRBV6-1
CAIKGREGPYEQYF
TGTGCCATAAAGGGGCGGGAGGGCCCCTACGAGCAGTACTTC
>-|TRBJ2-1|TRBD2|TRBV6-5
CASSYGGGGPSDEQFF
TGTGCCAGCAGTTACGGTGGCGGGGGGCCGTCCGATGAGCAGTTCTTC
>-|TRBJ2-5|-|TRBV7-6
CASSRFVRETQYF
TGTGCCAGCAGCCGCTTCGTGAGGGAGACCCAGTACTTC
>-|TRBJ1-5|-|TRBV6-1
CASSVSGVNQPQHF
TGTGCCAGCAGTGTCTCGGGGGTAAATCAGCCCCAGCATTTT
>-|TRBJ1-2|-|TRBV12-1
CASSLKGQGKGYTF
TGTGCCAGCAGCCTAAAAGGACAGGGTAAAGGCTACACCTTC
>-|TRBJ1-5|TRBD1|TRBV5-1
CASSQWTGGGQPQHF
TGCGCCAGCAGCCAATGGACAGGGGGCGGCCAGCCCCAGCATTTT
>-|TRBJ1-1|-|TRBV15
CATSRDGAIKAFF
TGTGCCACCAGCAGAGACGGAGCAATAAAAGCTTTCTTT
>once|TRBJ2-1|-|TRBV6-4
CASSDSWGGSEQFF
TGTGCCAGCAGTGACTCTTGGGGGGGCAGCGAGCAGTTCTTC
>-|TRBJ2-7|TRBD2|TRBV7-6
CASSLRGENEQYF
TGTGCCAGCAGCTTACGGGGGGAAAACGAGCAGTACTTC
>-|TRBJ1-2|TRBD1|TRBV7-8
CASSLAGDRGYTF
TGTGCCAGCAGCTTAGCCGGGGACAGGGGGTACACCTTC
>-|TRBJ1-5|-|TRBV7-2
CASSLAGVSNQPQHF
TGTGCCAGCAGCTTAGCGGGAGTCTCCAATCAGCCCCAGCATTTT
>-|TRBJ1-1|-|TRBV28
CASSLGGLAFF
TGTGCCAGCAGTTTAGGAGGTCTGGCTTTCTTT
>-|TRBJ2-1|-|TRBV7-3
CASSPKRVGSYNEQFF
TGTGCCAGCAGCCCAAAGCGGGTGGGCTCCTACAATGAGCAGTTCTTC
>-|TRBJ1-2|-|TRBV9
CASSGFGYTF
TGTGCCAGCTCAGGGTTTGGCTACACCTTC
>-|TRBJ2-7|TRBD2|TRBV15
CATSRGPPGGEQYF
TGTGCCACCAGCAGGGGTCCCCCGGGGGGCGAGCAGTACTTC
>-|TRBJ2-5|TRBD2|TRBV7-3
CASSLKLGGETQYF
TGTGCCAGCAGCTTAAAATTGGGGGGGGAGACCCAGTACTTC
>-|TRBJ1-6|-|TRBV11-2
CASSLAPAEAHSYNSPLHF
TGTGCCAGCAGCTTAGCCCCTGCCGAAGCCCACTCCTATAATTCACCCCTCCACTTT
>-|TRBJ2-3|TRBD2|TRBV14
CASSPQWASGVNTQYF
TGTGCCAGCAGCCCCCAGTGGGCTAGCGGGGTGAATACGCAGTATTTT
>once|TRBJ1-3|TRBD1|TRBV5-4
CASSLRQGGLVAGNTIYF
TGTGCCAGCAGCTTGCGACAGGGCGGGCTCGTGGCTGGAAACACCATATATTTT
>-|TRBJ2-5|TRBD1|TRBV6-1
CASSHAGGEETQYF
TGTGCCAGCAGTCACGCAGGGGGCGAGGAGACCCAGTACTTC
>-|TRBJ2-1|-|TRBV7-9
CAILVYNEQFF
TGTGCCATACTCGTGTACAATGAGCAGTTCTTC